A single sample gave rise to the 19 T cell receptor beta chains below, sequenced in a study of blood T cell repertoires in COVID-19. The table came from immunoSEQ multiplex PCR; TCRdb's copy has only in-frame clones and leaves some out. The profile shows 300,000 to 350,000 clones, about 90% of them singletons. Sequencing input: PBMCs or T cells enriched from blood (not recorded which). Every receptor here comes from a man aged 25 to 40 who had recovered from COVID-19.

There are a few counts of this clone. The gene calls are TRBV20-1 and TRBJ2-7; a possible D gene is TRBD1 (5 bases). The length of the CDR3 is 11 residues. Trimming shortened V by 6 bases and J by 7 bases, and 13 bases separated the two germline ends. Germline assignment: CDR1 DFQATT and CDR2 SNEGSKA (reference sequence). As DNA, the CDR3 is TGCAGTGCCCCCAGGGTTGGGGAGCAGTACTTC. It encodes CSAPRVGEQYF.

The CDR3 region has the DNA TGTGCCAGTCAGATCGGCGGGCCAGCCTACAATGAGCAGTTCTTC. This translates into CASQIGGPAYNEQFF. The rearrangement uses TRBV28 and TRBJ2-1; tentative D call: TRBD2 (5 bases). V was cut by 9 bases and J by 2 bases, with 17 bases left in between. The CDR3 runs to 15 residues. Germline loops: CDR1 MDHEN, CDR2 SYDVKM. Full variable domain (remainder filled in from reference TRBV28 and TRBJ2-1): DVKVTQSSRYLVKRTGEKVFLECVQDMDHENMFWYRQDPGLGLRLIYFSYDVKMKEKGDIPEGYSVSREKKERFSLILESASTNQTSMYLCASQIGGPAYNEQFFGPGTRLTVL.

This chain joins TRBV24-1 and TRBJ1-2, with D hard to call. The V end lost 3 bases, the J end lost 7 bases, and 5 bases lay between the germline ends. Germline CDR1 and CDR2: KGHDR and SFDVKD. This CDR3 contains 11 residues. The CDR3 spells CATSDPSGYTF. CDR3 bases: TGTGCCACCAGTGATCCCAGTGGCTACACCTTC.

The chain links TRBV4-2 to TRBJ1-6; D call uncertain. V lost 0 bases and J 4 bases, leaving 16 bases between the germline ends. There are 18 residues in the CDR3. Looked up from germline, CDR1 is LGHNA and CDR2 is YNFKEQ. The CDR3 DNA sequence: TGTGCCAGCAGCCAAGATCCGTCCGGGCGGGGTTATAATTCACCCCTCCACTTT. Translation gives CASSQDPSGRGYNSPLHF.

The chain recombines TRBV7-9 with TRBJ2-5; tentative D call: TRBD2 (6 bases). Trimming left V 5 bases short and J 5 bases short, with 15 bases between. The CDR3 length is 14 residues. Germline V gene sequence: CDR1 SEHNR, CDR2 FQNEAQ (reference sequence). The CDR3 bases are TGTGCCAGCAGCCCCCTGGGGGGTTCGGAGACCCAGTACTTC. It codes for CASSPLGGSETQYF.

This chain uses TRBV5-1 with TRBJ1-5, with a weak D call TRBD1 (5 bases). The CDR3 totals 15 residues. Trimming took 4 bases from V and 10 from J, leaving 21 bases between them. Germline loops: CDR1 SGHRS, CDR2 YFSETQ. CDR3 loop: CASSESGTAYLPQHF. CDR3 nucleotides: TGCGCCAGCAGCGAATCAGGGACTGCTTATCTACCCCAGCATTTT.

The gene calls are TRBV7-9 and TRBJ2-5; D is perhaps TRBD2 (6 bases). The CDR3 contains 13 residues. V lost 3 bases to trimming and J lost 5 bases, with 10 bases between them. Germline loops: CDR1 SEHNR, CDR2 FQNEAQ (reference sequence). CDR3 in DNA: TGTGCCAGCAGCTTGGGGGGTAGGGAGACCCAGTACTTC. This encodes CASSLGGRETQYF.

This CDR3 reads CASSHPRTGGSSGTEAFF. CDR3 DNA: TGTGCCAGCAGTCACCCGCGGACAGGGGGATCTTCGGGGACTGAAGCTTTCTTT. The J gene is TRBJ1-1, the V gene TRBV6-6, with TRBD1 identical over 10 bases. Germline V CDR1 and CDR2: MNHNY, SVGAGI (reference sequence). This CDR3 has 18 amino acids. The V gene end was trimmed by 5 bases and the J gene end by 5 bases; junction bases not matched to a gene: 17.

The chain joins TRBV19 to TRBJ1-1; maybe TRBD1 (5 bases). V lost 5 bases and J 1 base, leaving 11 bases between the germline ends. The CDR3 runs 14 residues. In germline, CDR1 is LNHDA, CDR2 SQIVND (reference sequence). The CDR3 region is CASSHSGGNTEAFF. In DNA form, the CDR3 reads TGTGCCAGTAGTCATTCGGGGGGGAACACTGAAGCTTTCTTT.

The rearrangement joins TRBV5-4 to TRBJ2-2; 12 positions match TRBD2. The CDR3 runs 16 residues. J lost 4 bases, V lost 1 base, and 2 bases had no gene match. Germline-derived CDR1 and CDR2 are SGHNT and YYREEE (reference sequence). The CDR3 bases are TGTGCCAGCAGCTTGTCTAGCGGGGGGGTCACCGGGGAGCTGTTTTTT. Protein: CASSLSSGGVTGELFF.

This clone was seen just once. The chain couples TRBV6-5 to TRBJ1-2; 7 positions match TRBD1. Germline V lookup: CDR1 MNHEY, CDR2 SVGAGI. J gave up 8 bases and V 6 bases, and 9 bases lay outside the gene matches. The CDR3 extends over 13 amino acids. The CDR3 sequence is CASRPQGEEGYTF. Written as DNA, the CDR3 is TGTGCCAGCAGACCCCAGGGGGAGGAGGGCTACACCTTC.

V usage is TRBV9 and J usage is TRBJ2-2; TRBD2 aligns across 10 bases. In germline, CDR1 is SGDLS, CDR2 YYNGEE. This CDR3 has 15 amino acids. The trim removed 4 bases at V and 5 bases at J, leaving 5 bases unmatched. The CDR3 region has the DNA TGTGCCAGCAGCCAGAGCGGGGGGGAAACCGGGGAGCTGTTTTTT. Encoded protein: CASSQSGGETGELFF.

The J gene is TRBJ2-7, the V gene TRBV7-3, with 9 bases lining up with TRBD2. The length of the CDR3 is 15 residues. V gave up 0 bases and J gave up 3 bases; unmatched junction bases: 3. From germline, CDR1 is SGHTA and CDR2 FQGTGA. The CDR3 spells CASSLTRGGNYEQYF. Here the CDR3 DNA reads TGTGCCAGCAGCTTAACGCGGGGGGGAAACTACGAGCAGTACTTC.

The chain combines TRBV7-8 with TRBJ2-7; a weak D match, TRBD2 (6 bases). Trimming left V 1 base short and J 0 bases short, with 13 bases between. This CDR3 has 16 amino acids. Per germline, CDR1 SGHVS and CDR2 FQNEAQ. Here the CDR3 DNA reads TGTGCCAGCAGCTTAGGTGGCGGGGAAAGCTCCTACGAGCAGTACTTC. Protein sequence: CASSLGGGESSYEQYF.

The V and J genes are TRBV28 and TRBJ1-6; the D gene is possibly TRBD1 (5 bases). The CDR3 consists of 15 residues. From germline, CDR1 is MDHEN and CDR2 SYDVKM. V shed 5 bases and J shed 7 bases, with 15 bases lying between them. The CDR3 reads CASSTTGQGNSPLHF. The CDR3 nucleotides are TGTGCCAGCAGTACAACTGGACAAGGGAATTCACCCCTCCACTTT.

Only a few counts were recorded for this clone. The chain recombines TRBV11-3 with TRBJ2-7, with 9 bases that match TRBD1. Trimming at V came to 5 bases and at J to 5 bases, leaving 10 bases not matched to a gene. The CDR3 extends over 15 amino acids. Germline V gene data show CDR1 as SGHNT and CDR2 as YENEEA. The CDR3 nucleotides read TGTGCCAGCAGCCCGAGAACAGGGGGCAGGAACGAGCAGTACTTC. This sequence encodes CASSPRTGGRNEQYF.

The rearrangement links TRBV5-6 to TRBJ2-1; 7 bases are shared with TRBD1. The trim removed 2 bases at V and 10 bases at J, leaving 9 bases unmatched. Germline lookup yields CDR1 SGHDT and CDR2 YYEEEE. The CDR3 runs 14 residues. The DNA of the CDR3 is TGTGCCAGCAGCTTTTGGGACAGAAGAAAGGAGCAGTTCTTC. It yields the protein CASSFWDRRKEQFF.

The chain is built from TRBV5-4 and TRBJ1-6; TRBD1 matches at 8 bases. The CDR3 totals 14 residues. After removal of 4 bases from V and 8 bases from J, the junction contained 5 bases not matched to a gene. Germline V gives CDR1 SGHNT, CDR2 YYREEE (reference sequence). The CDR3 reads CASSDRGGYSPLHF. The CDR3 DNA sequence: TGTGCCAGCAGCGACAGGGGAGGATATTCACCCCTCCACTTT. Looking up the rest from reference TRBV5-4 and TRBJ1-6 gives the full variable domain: ETGVTQSPTHLIKTRGQQVTLRCSSQSGHNTVSWYQQALGQGPQFIFQYYREEENGRGNFPPRFSGLQFPNYSSELNVNALELDDSALYLCASSDRGGYSPLHFGNGTRLTVT.

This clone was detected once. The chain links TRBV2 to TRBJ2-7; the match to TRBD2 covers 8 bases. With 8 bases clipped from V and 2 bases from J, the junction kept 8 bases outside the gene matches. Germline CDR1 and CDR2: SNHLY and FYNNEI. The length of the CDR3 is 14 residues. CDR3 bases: TGTGCCAGCCGAGGGACTAGGGTTACCTACGAGCAGTACTTC. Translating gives CASRGTRVTYEQYF.